These 22 T cell receptor beta chains came from one sample sequenced in a study of cytomegalovirus exposure and HLA in healthy donors. Measured with immunoSEQ multiplex PCR; TCRdb has only the in-frame clones, and not every one. The sample holds approximately 270,000 clones, 70% to 90% seen once. The sequencing input was PBMCs. Receptors originate from a woman between 18 and 30 years old in good health and CMV-seronegative.

This sequence joins TRBV4-3 and TRBJ1-2; D remains unclear. The CDR3 runs 16 residues. Trimming took off 1 base at V and 3 bases at J, with 15 bases between the two ends. CDR1 and CDR2 (germline): LGHNA, YSLEER. In DNA form, the CDR3 reads TGCGCCAGCAGCCAAGCTGGCGCAGGTTCGTACTATGGCTACACCTTC. This encodes CASSQAGAGSYYGYTF.

The V and J genes are TRBV27 and TRBJ2-5; 7 bases align to TRBD2. Trimming took 3 bases from V and 5 from J; bases not matched to a gene: 12. The CDR3 contains 16 residues. Germline CDR1 reads MNHEY; CDR2 reads SMNVEV (reference sequence). CDR3 sequence: CASSLGPGGRTETQYF. In DNA form, the CDR3 reads TGTGCCAGCAGTTTGGGTCCCGGCGGGAGAACGGAGACCCAGTACTTC.

The V call is TRBV5-6, the J call TRBJ2-1, with TRBD2 as a possible D gene (6 bases). The CDR3 runs 16 residues. CDR1 and CDR2 (germline): SGHDT, YYEEEE. With 2 bases removed from V and 8 bases from J, the gap between germline ends came to 20 bases. DNA of the CDR3: TGTGCCAGCAGCTTTGATCAGGGAGGCCACCGTCATGAGCAGTTCTTC. Protein product: CASSFDQGGHRHEQFF.

In this sample, this clone turned up a few times. The genes are TRBV7-6 and TRBJ1-2; 9 positions agree with TRBD1. The CDR3 sequence is 14 residues long. The trim removed 5 bases at V and 4 bases at J, leaving 5 bases unmatched. In germline, CDR1 is SGHVS, CDR2 FNYEAQ. CDR3 residues: CASSPGQGGYGYTF. Written as DNA, the CDR3 is TGTGCCAGCAGCCCGGGACAGGGAGGCTATGGCTACACCTTC.

Of note for this clone: The same CDR3 is also encoded by other DNA sequences in this sample. The chain links TRBV27 to TRBJ2-7; D remains unclear. The CDR3 contains 11 residues. Germline assignment: CDR1 MNHEY and CDR2 SMNVEV (reference sequence). Trimming stripped 3 bases from V and 5 bases from J, with 5 bases between. The CDR3 DNA reads as TGTGCCAGCAGTTTTGGGCACGAGCAGTACTTC. Its protein product is CASSFGHEQYF.

Here the CDR3 reads CASSQGFRGHNQPQHF. Here the CDR3 DNA reads TGCGCCAGCAGCCAAGGTTTCAGGGGTCACAATCAGCCCCAGCATTTT. The chain recombines TRBV4-1 with TRBJ1-5, with D perhaps TRBD1 (6 bases). The V gene lost 1 base and the J gene lost 3 bases, with 13 bases spanning the gap. CDR1 MGHRA and CDR2 YSYEKL come from the germline V gene. The CDR3 runs to 16 residues.

The V call is TRBV11-3, the J call TRBJ2-3; 10 nucleotides line up with TRBD2. CDR3 size: 13 residues. Germline V CDR1 and CDR2: SGHNT, YENEEA. J lost 3 bases, V lost 10 bases, and 4 bases had no gene match. CDR3 sequence reads: CATGGLATDTQYF. The CDR3 region has the DNA TGTGCCACCGGGGGACTAGCGACAGATACGCAGTATTTT.

This clone was observed a single time. The chain couples TRBV27 to TRBJ2-5; 13 nucleotides line up with TRBD2. In germline, CDR1 is MNHEY, CDR2 SMNVEV (reference sequence). Trimming cost V 6 bases and J 4 bases; bases outside gene matches: 2. This CDR3 spans 14 amino acids. The CDR3 nucleotides read TGTGCCAGCAGAAGACTAGCGGGAGGAGAGACCCAGTACTTC. This encodes CASRRLAGGETQYF.

V is TRBV5-1 and J is TRBJ1-4, with TRBD1 matching 7 bases. The V gene's germline CDR1 is SGHRS and CDR2 YFSETQ. Trimming removed 4 bases from V and 0 bases from J; junction bases left unmatched: 3. This CDR3 spans 15 amino acids. The CDR3 sequence is CASSITGATNEKLFF. For the CDR3, the DNA is TGCGCCAGCAGCATCACAGGGGCAACTAATGAAAAACTGTTTTTT. The full variable domain, with the rest looked up from reference TRBV5-1 and TRBJ1-4, is KAGVTQTPRYLIKTRGQQVTLSCSPISGHRSVSWYQQTPGQGLQFLFEYFSETQRNKGNFPGRFSGRQFSNSRSEMNVSTLELGDSALYLCASSITGATNEKLFFGSGTQLSVL.

Regarding this clone: The sample carries other DNA sequences with the same CDR3. The chain is built from TRBV30 and TRBJ1-3; 7 nucleotides align to TRBD1. The CDR3 contains 13 residues. The germline CDR1 and CDR2 sequences are GTSNPN and SVGIG (reference sequence). J gave up 3 bases and V 2 bases, and 1 base lay outside the gene matches. The CDR3 sequence: CAWSSGGGNTIYF. The CDR3 DNA sequence: TGTGCCTGGAGTTCAGGGGGTGGAAACACCATATATTTT.

Details on this clone: One end of the junction varies from germline; a read error may be responsible. The chain couples TRBV7-7 to TRBJ1-3; D is undetermined. The germline gives CDR1 SSHAT, CDR2 FNYEAQ (reference sequence). CDR3 size: 13 residues. DNA for the CDR3: TGTGCTAGCAGCTTATCGTCGGGAAACACCATATATTTT. Translating gives CASSLSSGNTIYF.

The genes are TRBV30 and TRBJ2-7; no clear D gene. Germline lookup yields CDR1 GTSNPN and CDR2 SVGIG (reference sequence). The CDR3 totals 13 residues. Trimming removed 0 bases at V and 4 bases at J, with 10 bases between. The DNA for the CDR3 is TGTGCCTGGAGTGTGCCAGGTCCGTACGAGCAGTACTTC. Amino acids: CAWSVPGPYEQYF.

V is TRBV5-1 and J is TRBJ1-2, with 10 positions matching TRBD1. Germline V gives CDR1 SGHRS, CDR2 YFSETQ. J gave up 8 bases and V 5 bases, and 9 bases lay outside the gene matches. The CDR3 loop spans 14 amino acids. The CDR3 spells CASRSPTGGRGYTF. The CDR3 coding sequence is TGCGCCAGCAGATCCCCGACAGGGGGCCGGGGCTACACCTTC.

V and J are TRBV30 and TRBJ2-3; TRBD1 matches 10 bases. CDR1 is GTSNPN, CDR2 SVGIG, per germline (reference sequence). This CDR3 has 15 amino acids. Trimming took 5 bases from V and 0 from J; bases not matched to a gene: 5. The CDR3 protein is CAWVPGQGSTDTQYF. CDR3 bases: TGTGCCTGGGTGCCGGGACAGGGGAGCACAGATACGCAGTATTTT.

The gene calls are TRBV7-9 and TRBJ2-5; 7 bases are a match to TRBD2. Germline CDR1 is SEHNR and CDR2 is FQNEAQ (reference sequence). V dropped 6 bases and J dropped 5; count of bases not matched to a gene: 12. The length of the CDR3 is 15 residues. CDR3 residues: CASRKSGGGGETQYF. CDR3 bases: TGTGCCAGCAGGAAATCGGGAGGAGGAGGGGAGACCCAGTACTTC.

This sequence joins TRBV7-8 and TRBJ2-1; D is perhaps TRBD1 (6 bases). The CDR3 sequence is 15 residues long. In germline, CDR1 is SGHVS, CDR2 FQNEAQ. V lost 2 bases and J lost 2, with 10 bases in between. This chain's CDR3 is CASSLYGQTYNEQFF. In DNA, the CDR3 is TGTGCCAGCAGCTTATATGGACAGACCTACAATGAGCAGTTCTTC.

This chain links TRBV12-5 with TRBJ1-6; a weak D match, TRBD1 (5 bases). The V gene lost 5 bases and the J gene lost 6 bases, with 8 bases spanning the gap. This CDR3 spans 13 amino acids. CDR1 is LGHNT, CDR2 FRNRAP, per germline. CDR3 bases: TGTGCTAGTGGTCAGGGACTTAATTCACCCCTCCACTTT. As protein: CASGQGLNSPLHF.

The chain combines TRBV10-3 with TRBJ2-1; 12 positions match TRBD2. CDR3 length: 17 residues. Germline assignment: CDR1 ENHRY and CDR2 SYGVKD. V lost 5 bases to trimming and J lost 0 bases; unmatched junction nucleotides: 5. The CDR3 region is CAISPTSGGVSYNEQFF. The CDR3 DNA follows: TGTGCCATCAGTCCGACTAGCGGGGGTGTCTCCTACAATGAGCAGTTCTTC.

This clone was seen a handful of times. Other DNA sequences of this sample code for an identical CDR3. The rearrangement uses TRBV6-1 and TRBJ2-1, with D possibly matching TRBD2 (6 bases). This CDR3 region has 14 residues. Trimming pared 2 bases from V and 1 base from J, leaving 6 bases between. The germline V gene encodes CDR1 MNHNS and CDR2 SASEGT. Written as DNA, the CDR3 is TGTGCCAGCAGTGAACGGGGGTCCTACAATGAGCAGTTCTTC. This translates into CASSERGSYNEQFF.

The chain couples TRBV2 to TRBJ1-2, with 8 bases that match TRBD1. Germline V gives CDR1 SNHLY, CDR2 FYNNEI. Trimming at V came to 1 base and at J to 5 bases, leaving 9 bases not matched to a gene. This CDR3 is built from 16 residues. The CDR3 region has the DNA TGTGCCAGCAGTGAAGGGAGGGACAGGAGAATTTATGGCTACACCTTC. Translating it yields CASSEGRDRRIYGYTF.

J is TRBJ1-3 and V is TRBV12-5; 8 nucleotides align to TRBD1. This CDR3 spans 14 amino acids. Trimming removed 7 bases from V and 3 bases from J; junction bases left unmatched: 5. Germline V CDR1 and CDR2: LGHNT, FRNRAP. The chain's CDR3 is CASAQGAGGNTIYF. For the CDR3, the DNA is TGTGCTAGTGCTCAGGGGGCCGGTGGAAACACCATATATTTT.

The rearrangement links TRBV19 to TRBJ2-3; 8 bases are shared with TRBD1. The CDR3 length is 14 residues. V shed 2 bases, J shed 6 bases, and the junction held 4 bases outside the gene matches. Looked up from germline, CDR1 is LNHDA and CDR2 is SQIVND (reference sequence). The CDR3 spells CASSISGGPDTQYF. CDR3 nucleotides: TGTGCCAGTAGTATATCAGGGGGCCCGGATACGCAGTATTTT.